The clone carrying this T cell receptor (beta chain) showed up just once. Antigen unknown. Expansion with viral peptide pools was applied to antigen-specific CD4+ T cells by the ViraFEST assay prior to sequencing. After more than 8 days in culture, the CD4+ T cells were isolated. Prior SARS-CoV-2 infection was absent in the vaccine recipients, as shown by negative nucleocapsid antibodies. The record originates from a study of vaccination effects on CD4 cells after COVID-19. The data were produced by immunoSEQ multiplex PCR, yet TCRdb's version contains in-frame clones alone and is incomplete. The sample has roughly 42,000 clones, under 75% seen once. Whole-study results and caveats: Healthy vaccine recipients' vaccine-induced clones were almost all SARS-CoV-2 mono-reactive.

V trimming: 6 bases; J trimming: 3 bases; junction bases outside the gene matches: 6. The germline V gene has CDR1 WNHNN and CDR2 SYGVQD (reference sequence). The CDR3 runs 14 residues. The sequenced sample was CD4+ T cells from PBMCs cultured with HCoV-OC43 spike peptides, obtained before COVID-19 vaccination. Regarding subset: HCoV-OC43 spike overlapping peptide pool stimulation. This sequence was found in a human donor who received a COVID-19 vaccine. The chain joins TRBV10-1 to TRBJ2-7; 9 positions agree with TRBD2. The DNA for the CDR3 is TGCGCCAGCAGAGTAGCGGGAGAGATCTACGAGCAGTACTTC. It is translated as CASRVAGEIYEQYF.